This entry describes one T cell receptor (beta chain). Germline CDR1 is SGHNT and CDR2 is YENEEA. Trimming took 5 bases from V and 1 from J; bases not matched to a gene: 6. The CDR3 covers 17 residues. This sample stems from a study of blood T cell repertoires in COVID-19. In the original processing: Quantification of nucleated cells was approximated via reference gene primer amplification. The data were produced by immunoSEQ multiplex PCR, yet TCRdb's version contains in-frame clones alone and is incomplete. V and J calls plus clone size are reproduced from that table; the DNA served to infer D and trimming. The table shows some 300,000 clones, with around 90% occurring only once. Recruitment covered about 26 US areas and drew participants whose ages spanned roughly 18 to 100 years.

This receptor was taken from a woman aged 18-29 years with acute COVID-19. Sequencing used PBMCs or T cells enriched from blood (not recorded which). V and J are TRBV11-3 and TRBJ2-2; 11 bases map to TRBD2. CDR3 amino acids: CASSLGLAGMNTGELFF. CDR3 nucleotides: TGTGCCAGCAGCCTTGGACTAGCGGGCATGAACACCGGGGAGCTGTTTTTT.